The T cell receptor beta chain described here comes from a study of identifying expanded T cells in peripheral blood. Healthy donors had no documented immune events, such as infections, while sampled. Whole-study findings and limits: Differentially abundant clones: about 1.2 between replicates, 16.4 at around 2 weeks, 19 to 20 at four. Clone count variance between roughly two-week samples rose with total template count.

Germline lookup yields CDR1 MNHNS and CDR2 SASEGT. The CDR3 runs 14 residues. Sequencing was performed with immunoSEQ multiplex PCR; in TCRdb, only in-frame clones are kept and a portion is missing. The data contain roughly 120,000 clones, roughly nine tenths of them seen just once; the ten biggest clones take up more than 6.5%. In its sample, this clone was seen once. As yet, its antigen is unknown. Sequenced input: blood. The TCR was taken from a person between 18 and 70 years old in good health. The chain links TRBV6-1 to TRBJ2-5; the D is unclear. The J call may not be correct, given that the DNA end is closer to TRBJ2-7. CDR3 nucleotide sequence: TGTGCCAGCAGTCCCGACCCGGACGCGTACGAGCAGTACTTC. It specifies CASSPDPDAYEQYF.